This TCR beta chain was observed in a study of T cells in Graves' hyperthyroidism and ophthalmopathy. General observations from the study: The blood repertoire included most of the expanded thyroid clonotypes above 0.001.

In patients aged 18 to 65, hyperthyroidism was newly diagnosed, with duration under 2 months. Patients having uncontrolled infection, another autoimmune disease, pregnancy or lactation were not included. Trimming stripped 4 bases from V and 0 bases from J, with 13 bases between. This CDR3 contains 14 residues. Per germline, CDR1 DFQATT and CDR2 SNEGSKA (reference sequence). It was RNA transcripts that yielded the amplified TCR beta CDR3 regions. HTBI primers were the set used in a first-round RT-PCR of the TCR CDR3. A single record per CDR3 protein comes from TCRdb applying MiXCR to the multiplex PCR reads. Seen here are fewer than 450,000 distinct CDR3 sequences, approximately 18% observed once, and the top ten hold around a third. This clonotype was counted a few times. Its specificity is unknown.

The sequencing sample was made of blood. The genes are TRBV20-1 and TRBJ2-7, with D possibly TRBD2 on 5 matching bases. The source is a young woman with Graves' hyperthyroidism that later progressed to Graves' ophthalmopathy. The CDR3 bases are TGCAGTGCTACGGTACTAGTGATCTCCTACGAGCAGTACTTC. The encoded protein is CSATVLVISYEQYF.